Below are 7 T cell receptor beta chains sequenced from a single sample in a study of CD8 T cells in Susac syndrome. cDNA came from approximately 0.5 to 1 ug RNA primed by random hexamers. TCRdb re-analysed the immunoSEQ multiplex PCR reads in MiXCR, keeping a single row per CDR3 protein. The table shows roughly 120,000 distinct CDR3 sequences, with about 93% occurring only once. The sequenced sample was CD4+ T cells from PBMCs. The source of these receptors is a human donor in good health.

The chain is built from TRBV7-9 and TRBJ2-7; 8 nucleotides align to TRBD2. The CDR3 loop spans 15 amino acids. CDR1 is SEHNR, CDR2 FQNEAQ, per germline (reference sequence). J gave up 2 bases and V 5 bases, and 8 bases lay outside the gene matches. CDR3: CASSPTSAQTYEQYF. The CDR3 region has the DNA TGTGCCAGCAGCCCGACTAGCGCACAAACCTACGAGCAGTACTTC. Variable domain in full (rest from reference TRBV7-9 and TRBJ2-7): DTGVSQNPRHKITKRGQNVTFRCDPISEHNRLYWYRQTLGQGPEFLTYFQNEAQLEKSRLLSDRFSAERPKGSFSTLEIQRTEQGDSAMYLCASSPTSAQTYEQYFGPGTRLTVT.

CDR3: CASSRGGRALVDEQFF. CDR3 nucleotides: TGCGCCAGCAGCCGAGGCGGGAGGGCCCTAGTGGATGAGCAGTTCTTC. The gene calls are TRBV4-3 and TRBJ2-1, with 9 bases aligning to TRBD2. This CDR3 contains 16 residues. Trimming took 4 bases from V and 8 from J; bases not matched to a gene: 12. Germline V CDR1 and CDR2: LGHNA, YSLEER.

The chain uses TRBV10-1 and TRBJ2-1; D not resolved. Trimming took off 0 bases at V and 13 bases at J, with 7 bases between the two ends. The germline CDR1 and CDR2 sequences are WNHNN and SYGVQD (reference sequence). The CDR3 has 11 residues. CDR3 region: CASSESLQQFF. In DNA form, the CDR3 reads TGCGCCAGCAGTGAGTCCCTCCAACAGTTCTTC.

This chain uses TRBV7-2 with TRBJ2-7, with 7 positions matching TRBD2. J gave up 2 bases and V 1 base, and 5 bases lay outside the gene matches. Germline CDR1 is SGHTA and CDR2 is FQGNSA. There are 15 residues in the CDR3. The CDR3 DNA reads TGTGCCAGCAGCTTAGGATGGGGGACTACCTACGAGCAGTACTTC. Its protein is CASSLGWGTTYEQYF. The full variable domain, with the rest looked up from reference TRBV7-2 and TRBJ2-7, is GAGVSQSPSNKVTEKGKDVELRCDPISGHTALYWYRQSLGQGLEFLIYFQGNSAPDKSGLPSDRFSAERTGGSVSTLTIQRTQQEDSAVYLCASSLGWGTTYEQYFGPGTRLTVT.

The chain is built from TRBV20-1 and TRBJ2-3, with D possibly TRBD2 on 5 matching bases. In germline, CDR1 is DFQATT, CDR2 SNEGSKA (reference sequence). The CDR3 is 15 residues long. The V and J ends lost 3 bases and 5 bases respectively, with 18 bases between them. The CDR3 loop reads CSARSTRAGGDTQYF. CDR3 sequence (DNA): TGCAGTGCTAGGTCCACTAGGGCGGGTGGAGATACGCAGTATTTT.

The J gene is TRBJ2-1, the V gene TRBV18, with 9 bases identical to TRBD2. Looked up from germline, CDR1 is KGHSH and CDR2 is LQKENI. Unmatched junction bases numbered 7, after V lost 2 bases and J lost 8 bases. The CDR3 contains 15 residues. As DNA, the CDR3 is TGTGCCAGCTCACCAGCGGGAGGGCCATGGGATGAGCAGTTCTTC. It yields the protein CASSPAGGPWDEQFF.

The CDR3 loop is CASSSRDTPNYGYTF. Written as DNA, the CDR3 is TGTGCCAGCAGCTCCCGGGACACCCCTAACTATGGCTACACCTTC. The V call is TRBV7-6, the J call TRBJ1-2; the D gene is possibly TRBD1 (6 bases). This CDR3 contains 15 residues. V lost 4 bases and J lost 0, with 12 bases in between. CDR1 is SGHVS and CDR2 is FNYEAQ in the germline V gene.